The clone carrying this TCR beta chain has just one count. The antigen remains undetermined. Here immunoSEQ multiplex PCR was the method, and the copy in TCRdb shows in-frame clones only, minus some. This table has 100,000 to 150,000 clones, around 90% appearing once. This sample stems from a study of T cell responses to AZD1222 COVID-19 vaccine. Study details: Second-dose timings of about 4 or about 12 weeks were pooled. The study's findings and limits: Close to half of spike-specific TCRs reportedly recognize unmutated variant regions.

CDR1 is MDHEN and CDR2 is SYDVKM in the germline V gene. The CDR3 covers 12 residues. V was pared by 8 bases and J by 0 bases, with 7 bases between. Material: peripheral blood, obtained on day 0 of AZD1222 vaccination. This clonotype was obtained from an adult in good health. This chain links TRBV28 with TRBJ1-2; D may be TRBD1 (5 bases). The CDR3 loop reads CASGGANYGYTF. The CDR3, as DNA: TGTGCCAGCGGGGGAGCTAACTATGGCTACACCTTC.